A single sample is the source of the 3 T cell receptor beta chains below, sequenced in a study of blood T cell repertoires in COVID-19 (dated by TCRdb to the early 2020s). To prepare the library, the immunoSEQ multiplex PCR assay was applied. TCRdb provides this immuneACCESS table in a form limited to in-frame rearrangements. Some clones are lacking; in checked studies, under half of them reflect an unresolved V gene, and why the rest are absent is not known. The sample has roughly 260,000 clones on record, around 87% of them singletons. The ten largest account for over 2% of the sample. The material sequenced was peripheral blood. These receptors were taken from a woman between 45 and 60 years old with acute or convalescent COVID-19.

V gene TRBV2 combines with J gene TRBJ2-3; 10 bases line up with TRBD1. CDR1 and CDR2 from the germline V gene are SNHLY and FYNNEI. Germline trimming cut 8 bases from V and 3 bases from J; bases unmatched to any gene: 11. This CDR3 is 16 amino acids long. The CDR3 coding sequence is TGTGCCAGCGCCTCCCGGGACAGGGGTTCGACAGATACGCAGTATTTT. It yields the protein CASASRDRGSTDTQYF.

The V call is TRBV4-2, the J call TRBJ1-6, with 8 bases that match TRBD1. The trim removed 4 bases at V and 7 bases at J, leaving 6 bases unmatched. CDR3 size: 15 residues. The germline CDR1 and CDR2 sequences are LGHNA and YNFKEQ. The DNA of the CDR3 is TGTGCCAGCAGCCTCCAGGGGGCGCGCAATTCACCCCTCCACTTT. This gives the protein CASSLQGARNSPLHF.

The V and J genes are TRBV2 and TRBJ1-1; the D gene is possibly TRBD1 (6 bases). The CDR3 totals 14 residues. V was cut by 7 bases and J by 5 bases, with 17 bases left in between. CDR1 SNHLY and CDR2 FYNNEI come from the germline V gene. The CDR3 DNA reads as TGTGCCAGCACTACAGACCAGGGGTTTACTGAAGCTTTCTTT. Its protein product is CASTTDQGFTEAFF.